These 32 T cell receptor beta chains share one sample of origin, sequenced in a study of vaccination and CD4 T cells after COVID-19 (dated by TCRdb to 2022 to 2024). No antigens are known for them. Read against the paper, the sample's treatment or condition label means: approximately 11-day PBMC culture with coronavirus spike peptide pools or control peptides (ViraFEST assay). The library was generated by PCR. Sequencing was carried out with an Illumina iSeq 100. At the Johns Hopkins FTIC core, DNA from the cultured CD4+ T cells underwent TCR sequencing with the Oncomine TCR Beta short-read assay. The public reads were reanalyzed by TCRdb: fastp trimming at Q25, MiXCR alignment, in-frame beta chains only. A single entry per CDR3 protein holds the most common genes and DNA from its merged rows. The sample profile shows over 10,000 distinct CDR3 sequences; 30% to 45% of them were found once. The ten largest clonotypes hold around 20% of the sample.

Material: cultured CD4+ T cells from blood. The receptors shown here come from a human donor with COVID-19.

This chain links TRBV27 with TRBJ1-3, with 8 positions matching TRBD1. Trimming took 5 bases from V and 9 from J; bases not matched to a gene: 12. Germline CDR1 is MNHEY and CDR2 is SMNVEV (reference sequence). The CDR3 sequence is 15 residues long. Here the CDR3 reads CASSTGQGFTGTIYF. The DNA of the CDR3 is TGTGCCAGCAGTACCGGACAGGGATTTACCGGCACCATATATTTT.

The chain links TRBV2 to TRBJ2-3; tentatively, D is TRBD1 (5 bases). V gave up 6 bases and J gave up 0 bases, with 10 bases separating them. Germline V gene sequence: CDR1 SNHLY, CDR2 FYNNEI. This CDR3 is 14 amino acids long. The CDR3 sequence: CASRADSSTDTQYF. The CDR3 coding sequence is TGTGCCAGCAGAGCAGACAGCAGCACAGATACGCAGTATTTT.

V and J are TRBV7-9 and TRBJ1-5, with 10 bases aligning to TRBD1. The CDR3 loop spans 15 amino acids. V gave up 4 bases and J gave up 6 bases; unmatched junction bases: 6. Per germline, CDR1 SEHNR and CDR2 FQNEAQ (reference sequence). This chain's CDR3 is CASSSGQGDGQPQHF. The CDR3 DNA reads TGTGCCAGCAGCTCAGGACAGGGGGACGGTCAGCCCCAGCATTTT. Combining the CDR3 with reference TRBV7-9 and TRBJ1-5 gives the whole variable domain DTGVSQNPRHKITKRGQNVTFRCDPISEHNRLYWYRQTLGQGPEFLTYFQNEAQLEKSRLLSDRFSAERPKGSFSTLEIQRTEQGDSAMYLCASSSGQGDGQPQHFGDGTRLSIL.

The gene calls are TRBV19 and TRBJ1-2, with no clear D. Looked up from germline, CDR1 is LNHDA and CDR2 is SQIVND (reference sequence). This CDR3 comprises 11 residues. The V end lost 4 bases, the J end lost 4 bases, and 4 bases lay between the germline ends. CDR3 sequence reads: CASSNFYGYTF. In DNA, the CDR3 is TGTGCCAGTAGTAACTTCTATGGCTACACCTTC.

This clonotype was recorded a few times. CDR3: CSASKTGELFF. The CDR3 DNA is TGCAGTGCTAGTAAGACCGGGGAGCTGTTTTTT. J is TRBJ2-2 and V is TRBV20-1; unclear D gene. Germline V CDR1 and CDR2: DFQATT, SNEGSKA (reference sequence). The CDR3 has 11 amino acids. V dropped 3 bases and J dropped 5 bases, with 4 bases sitting between them.

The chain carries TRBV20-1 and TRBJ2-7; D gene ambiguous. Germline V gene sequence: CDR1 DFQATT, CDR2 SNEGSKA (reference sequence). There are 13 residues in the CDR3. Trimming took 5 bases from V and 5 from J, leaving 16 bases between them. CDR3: CSALDHPSNEQYF. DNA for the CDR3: TGCAGTGCTCTAGACCATCCCAGCAACGAGCAGTACTTC.

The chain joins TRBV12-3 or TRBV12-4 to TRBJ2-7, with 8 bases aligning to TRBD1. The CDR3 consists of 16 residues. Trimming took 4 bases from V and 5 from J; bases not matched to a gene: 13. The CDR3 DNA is TGTGCCAGCAGTTCACCCTCTAGGACAGGGTACAACGAGCAGTACTTC. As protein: CASSSPSRTGYNEQYF.

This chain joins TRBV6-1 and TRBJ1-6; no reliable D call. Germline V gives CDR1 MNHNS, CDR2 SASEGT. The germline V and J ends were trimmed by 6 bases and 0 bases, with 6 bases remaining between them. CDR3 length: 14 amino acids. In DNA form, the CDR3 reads TGTGCCAGCAGGAGTACCTCCTATAATTCACCCCTCCACTTT. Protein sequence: CASRSTSYNSPLHF.

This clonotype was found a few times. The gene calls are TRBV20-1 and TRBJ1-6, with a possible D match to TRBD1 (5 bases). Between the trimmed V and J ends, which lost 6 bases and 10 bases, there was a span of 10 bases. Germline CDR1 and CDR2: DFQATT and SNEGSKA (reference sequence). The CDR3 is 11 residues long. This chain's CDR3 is CSAGAGSPLHF. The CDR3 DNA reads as TGCAGTGCCGGGGCTGGGTCACCCCTCCACTTT.

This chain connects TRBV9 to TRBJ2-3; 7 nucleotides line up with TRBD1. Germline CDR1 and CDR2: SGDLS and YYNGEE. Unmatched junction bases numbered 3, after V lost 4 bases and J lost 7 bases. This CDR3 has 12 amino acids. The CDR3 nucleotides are TGTGCCAGCAGCCCACAGGGGAATACGCAGTATTTT. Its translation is CASSPQGNTQYF.

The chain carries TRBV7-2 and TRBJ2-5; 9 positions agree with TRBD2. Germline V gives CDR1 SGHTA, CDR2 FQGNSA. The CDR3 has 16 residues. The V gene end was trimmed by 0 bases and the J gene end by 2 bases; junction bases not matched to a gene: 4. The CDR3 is CASSLASRGGQETQYF. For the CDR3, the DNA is TGTGCCAGCAGCTTAGCTTCGCGGGGGGGGCAAGAGACCCAGTACTTC.

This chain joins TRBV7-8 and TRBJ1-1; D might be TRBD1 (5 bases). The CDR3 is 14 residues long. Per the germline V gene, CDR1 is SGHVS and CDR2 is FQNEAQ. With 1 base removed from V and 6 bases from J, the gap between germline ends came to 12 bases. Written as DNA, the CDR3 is TGTGCCAGCAGCTTAGACAGGTCAAGAGCTGAAGCTTTCTTT. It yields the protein CASSLDRSRAEAFF.

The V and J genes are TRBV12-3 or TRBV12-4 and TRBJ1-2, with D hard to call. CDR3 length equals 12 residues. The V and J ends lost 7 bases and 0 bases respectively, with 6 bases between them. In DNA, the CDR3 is TGTGCCAGCACAAGGGCTAACTATGGCTACACCTTC. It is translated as CASTRANYGYTF.

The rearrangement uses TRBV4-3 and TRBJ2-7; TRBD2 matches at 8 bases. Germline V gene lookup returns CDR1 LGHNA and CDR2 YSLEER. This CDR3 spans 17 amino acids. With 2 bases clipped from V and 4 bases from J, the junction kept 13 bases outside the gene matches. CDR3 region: CASSQSMAGTRQYEQYF. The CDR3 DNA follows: TGCGCCAGCAGCCAATCAATGGCCGGGACTAGGCAGTACGAGCAGTACTTC.

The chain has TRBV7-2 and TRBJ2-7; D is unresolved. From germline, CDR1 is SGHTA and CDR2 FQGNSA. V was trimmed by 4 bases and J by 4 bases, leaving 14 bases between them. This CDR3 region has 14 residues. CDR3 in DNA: TGTGCCAGCAGCTCTACTTCCTCGAGGTACGAGCAGTACTTC. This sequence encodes CASSSTSSRYEQYF.

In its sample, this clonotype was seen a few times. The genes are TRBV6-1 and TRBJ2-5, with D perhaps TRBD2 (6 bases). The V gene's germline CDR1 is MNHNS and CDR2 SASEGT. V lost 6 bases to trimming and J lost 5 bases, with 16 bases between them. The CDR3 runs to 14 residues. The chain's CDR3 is CASRFAGSGETQYF. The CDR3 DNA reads TGTGCCAGCAGGTTCGCAGGGAGCGGGGAGACCCAGTACTTC.

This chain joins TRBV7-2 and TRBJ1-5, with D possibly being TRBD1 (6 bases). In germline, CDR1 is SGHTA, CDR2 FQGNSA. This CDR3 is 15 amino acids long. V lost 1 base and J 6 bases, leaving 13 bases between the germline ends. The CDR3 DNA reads TGTGCCAGCAGCTTAGAGTCGGGGGGGCGTCAGCCCCAGCATTTT. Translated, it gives CASSLESGGRQPQHF.

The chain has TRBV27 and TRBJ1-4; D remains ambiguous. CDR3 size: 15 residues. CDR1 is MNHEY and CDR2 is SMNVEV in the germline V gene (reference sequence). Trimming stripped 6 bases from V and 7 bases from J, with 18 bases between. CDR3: CASRSTVGLGEKLFF. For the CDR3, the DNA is TGTGCCAGCAGATCCACGGTGGGGTTGGGTGAAAAACTGTTTTTT.

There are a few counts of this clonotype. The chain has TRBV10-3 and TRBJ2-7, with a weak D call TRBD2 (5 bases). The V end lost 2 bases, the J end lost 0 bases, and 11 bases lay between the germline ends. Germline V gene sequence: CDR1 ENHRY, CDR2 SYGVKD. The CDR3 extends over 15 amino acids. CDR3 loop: CAISEEVGSSYEQYF. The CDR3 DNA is TGTGCCATCAGTGAGGAAGTGGGGAGCTCCTACGAGCAGTACTTC.

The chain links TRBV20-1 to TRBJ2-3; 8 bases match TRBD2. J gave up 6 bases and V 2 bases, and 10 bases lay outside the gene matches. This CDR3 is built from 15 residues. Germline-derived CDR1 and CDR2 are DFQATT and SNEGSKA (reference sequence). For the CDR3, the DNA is TGCAGTGCTAGATCCGGGGGGGCCGTTTGGGATACGCAGTATTTT. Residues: CSARSGGAVWDTQYF.

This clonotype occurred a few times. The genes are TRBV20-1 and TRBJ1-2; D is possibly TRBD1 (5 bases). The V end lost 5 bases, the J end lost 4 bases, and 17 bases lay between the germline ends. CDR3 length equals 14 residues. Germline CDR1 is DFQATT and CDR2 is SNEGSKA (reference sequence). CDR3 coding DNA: TGCAGTGCTCCTCCGGGGGGGTTCAGCTATGGCTACACCTTC. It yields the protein CSAPPGGFSYGYTF.

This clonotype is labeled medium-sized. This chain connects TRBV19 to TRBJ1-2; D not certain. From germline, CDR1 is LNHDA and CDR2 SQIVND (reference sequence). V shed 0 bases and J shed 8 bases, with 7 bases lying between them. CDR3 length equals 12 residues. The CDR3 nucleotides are TGTGCCAGTAGTATAGAGGGGTACGGCTACACCTTC. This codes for CASSIEGYGYTF.

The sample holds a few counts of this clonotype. The CDR3: CASRAWGASTDTQYF. The CDR3 bases are TGTGCCAGCAGAGCATGGGGGGCTAGCACAGATACGCAGTATTTT. The chain has TRBV28 and TRBJ2-3; either TRBD1 or TRBD2 may fit D (6 bases each). Germline-derived CDR1 and CDR2 are MDHEN and SYDVKM. The CDR3 is made up of 15 amino acids. Trimming stripped 6 bases from V and 0 bases from J, with 13 bases between.

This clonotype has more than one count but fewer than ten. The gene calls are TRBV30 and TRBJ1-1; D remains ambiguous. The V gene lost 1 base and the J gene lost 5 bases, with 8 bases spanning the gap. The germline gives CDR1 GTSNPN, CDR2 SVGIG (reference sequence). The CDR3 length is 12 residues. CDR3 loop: CAWSAWRTEAFF. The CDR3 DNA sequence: TGTGCCTGGAGTGCCTGGAGGACTGAAGCTTTCTTT.

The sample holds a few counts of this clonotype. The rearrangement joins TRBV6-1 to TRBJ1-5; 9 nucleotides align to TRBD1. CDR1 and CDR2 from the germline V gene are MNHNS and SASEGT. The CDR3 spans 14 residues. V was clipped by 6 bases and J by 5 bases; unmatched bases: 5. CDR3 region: CASRGTGWHQPQHF. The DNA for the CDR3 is TGTGCCAGCAGGGGGACAGGGTGGCATCAGCCCCAGCATTTT.

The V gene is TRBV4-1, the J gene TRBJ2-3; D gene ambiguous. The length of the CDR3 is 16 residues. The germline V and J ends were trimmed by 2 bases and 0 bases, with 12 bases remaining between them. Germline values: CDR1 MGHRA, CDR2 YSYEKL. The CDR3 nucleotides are TGCGCCAGCAGCCAATCCTACCCAGACAGCACAGATACGCAGTATTTT. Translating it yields CASSQSYPDSTDTQYF.

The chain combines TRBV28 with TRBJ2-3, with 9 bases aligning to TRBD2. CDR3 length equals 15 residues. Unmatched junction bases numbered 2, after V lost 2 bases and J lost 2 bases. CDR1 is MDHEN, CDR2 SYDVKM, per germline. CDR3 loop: CASSLSGGHTDTQYF. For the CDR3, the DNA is TGTGCCAGCAGTTTAAGCGGGGGGCACACAGATACGCAGTATTTT.

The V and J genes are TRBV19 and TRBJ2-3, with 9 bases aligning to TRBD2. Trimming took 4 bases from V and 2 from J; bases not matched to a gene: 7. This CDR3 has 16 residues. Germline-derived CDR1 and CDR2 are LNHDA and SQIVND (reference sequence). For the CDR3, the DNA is TGTGCCAGTAGTACAATTAGCGGGGGCCTCACAGATACGCAGTATTTT. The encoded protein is CASSTISGGLTDTQYF.

This chain's CDR3 is CASGTALETQYF. CDR3 sequence (DNA): TGTGCCAGCGGGACAGCCTTAGAGACCCAGTACTTC. The chain employs TRBV6-1 and TRBJ2-5; 7 bases agree with TRBD1. Losses at the gene ends were 8 bases for V and 4 bases for J; bases not matched to a gene: 4. Germline CDR1 and CDR2: MNHNS and SASEGT. The CDR3 is 12 residues long.

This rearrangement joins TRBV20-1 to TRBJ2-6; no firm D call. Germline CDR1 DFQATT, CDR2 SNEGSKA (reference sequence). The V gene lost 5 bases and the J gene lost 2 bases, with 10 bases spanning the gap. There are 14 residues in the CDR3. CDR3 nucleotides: TGCAGTGCTCAAAACCTAGCTGGGGCCAACGTCCTGACTTTC. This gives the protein CSAQNLAGANVLTF.

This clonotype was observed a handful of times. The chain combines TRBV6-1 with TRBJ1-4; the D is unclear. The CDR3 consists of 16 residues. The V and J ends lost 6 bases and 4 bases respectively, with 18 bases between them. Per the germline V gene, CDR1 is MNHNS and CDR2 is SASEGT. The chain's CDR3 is CASSPPHKRGNEKLFF. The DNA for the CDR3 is TGTGCCAGCAGCCCCCCCCACAAGCGGGGTAATGAAAAACTGTTTTTT.

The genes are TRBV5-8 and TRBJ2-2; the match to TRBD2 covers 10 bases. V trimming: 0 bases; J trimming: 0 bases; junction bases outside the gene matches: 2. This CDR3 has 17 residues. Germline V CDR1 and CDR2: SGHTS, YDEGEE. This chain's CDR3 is CASSLVSGGPNTGELFF. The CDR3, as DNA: TGTGCCAGCAGCTTGGTTAGCGGGGGGCCGAACACCGGGGAGCTGTTTTTT.